Listed below are T cell receptor beta chains from one sample, sequenced in a study of long-term antiretroviral therapy in people with HIV. Clones were read by immunoSEQ multiplex PCR, and TCRdb kept only the in-frame ones, dropping some. The sample lists around 32,000 clones, over 80% seen once, with around 9% in the top ten. The sequences come from unsorted PBMCs, collected 3.2 years before starting antiretroviral therapy. These receptors were collected from a man aged 50-60 years with HIV. Each CDR3 is given with its conserved first and last residue. Each record gives: V gene, CDR3 protein.

TRBV12-5 CASGLIERSYTF
TRBV14 CASSRRPGAYEQYF
TRBV7-9 CASSLVGVNEQYF
TRBV2 CASSGDREGTTF
TRBV7-2 CASTPYGRTGELFF
TRBV5-1 CASSSNPPGGSGNTIYF
TRBV5-6 CASSPLTLLNSYEQYF
TRBV9 CASSVVGGLETQYF
TRBV7-9 CASTHALGQSYEQYF
TRBV7-9 CASSLAGRNTGELFF
TRBV5-4 CASSTRVGSSYNEQFF
TRBV19 CASNDGNTIYF
TRBV5-6 CASSYGWVTGELFF
TRBV7-8 CASSLYRTGGDGYTF
TRBV28 CASSLETGTGGYEQYF
TRBV7-9 CASSSGISGGKYF